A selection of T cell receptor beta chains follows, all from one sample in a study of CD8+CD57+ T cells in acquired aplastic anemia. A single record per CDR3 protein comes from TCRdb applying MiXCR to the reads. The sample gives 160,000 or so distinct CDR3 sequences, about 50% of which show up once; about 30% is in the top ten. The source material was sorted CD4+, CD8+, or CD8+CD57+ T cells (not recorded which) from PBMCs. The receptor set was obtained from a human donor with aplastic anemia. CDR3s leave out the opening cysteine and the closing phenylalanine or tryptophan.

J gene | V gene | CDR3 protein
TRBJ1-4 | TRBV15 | ATSRDVTVEEKLF
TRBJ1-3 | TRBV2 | ASSGTLSGNTIY
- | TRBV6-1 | ASRTGTDTYEQY
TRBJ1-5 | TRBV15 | ATSRDRGNQPQH
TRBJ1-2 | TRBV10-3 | ASSSYLTGLNYGYT
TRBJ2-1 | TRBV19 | ATALAGGSYNEQF
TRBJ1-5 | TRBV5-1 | ASSLRAGDQPQH
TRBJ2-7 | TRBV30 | AWSVVGSYEQY
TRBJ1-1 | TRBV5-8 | ASSLTKAF
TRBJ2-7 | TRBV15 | ATSSGTGYEQY
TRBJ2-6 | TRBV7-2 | ASSRLTGTTGANVLT
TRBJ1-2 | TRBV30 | AWGQGIDYT
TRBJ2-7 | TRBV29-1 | SALTGQGADEQY
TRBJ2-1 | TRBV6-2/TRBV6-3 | ASSYSIEQF
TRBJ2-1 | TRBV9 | ASSGDNEQF
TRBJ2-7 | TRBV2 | ASSLGQGFSYEQY
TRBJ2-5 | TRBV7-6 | ASRKDRGEETQY
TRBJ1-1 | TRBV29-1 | SVARGRGTEAF
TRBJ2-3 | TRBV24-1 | ATSDPGRGPDTQY
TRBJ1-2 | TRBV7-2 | ASSPKVFGDYGYT
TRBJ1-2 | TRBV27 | ASSYALGEYGYT
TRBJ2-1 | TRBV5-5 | ASSLDFWTSGKGNEQF
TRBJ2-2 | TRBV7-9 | ASSSFNTGELF
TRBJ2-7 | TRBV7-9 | ASSLPGRAYEQY
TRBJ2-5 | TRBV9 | ASSPSGGVGIWTQY
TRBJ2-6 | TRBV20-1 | SASPADRVANVLT
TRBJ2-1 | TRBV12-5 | ASGLASGDYNEQF
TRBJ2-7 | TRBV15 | ATSGGETPAYEQY
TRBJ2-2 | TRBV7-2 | ASIWASEAGELF
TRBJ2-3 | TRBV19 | ASLTADTQY
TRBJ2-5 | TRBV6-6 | ASSSGPSQETQY
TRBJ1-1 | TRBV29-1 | SVDSGNTEAF
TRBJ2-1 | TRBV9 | ASSVAGSYNEQF
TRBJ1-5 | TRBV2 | ASSEEAGPNQPQH
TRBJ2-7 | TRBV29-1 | SALKGLSYEQY
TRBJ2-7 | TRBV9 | ASSLQPTYEQY
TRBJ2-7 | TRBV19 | ASSRVSSGTGGIPYEQY
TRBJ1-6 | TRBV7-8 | ASSTGQGGSPLH
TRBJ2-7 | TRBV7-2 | ARTPYEQY
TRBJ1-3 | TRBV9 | ASSVTGDGNTIY
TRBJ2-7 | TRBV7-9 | ASTPGQGDEQY
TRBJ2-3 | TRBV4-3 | ASSQLTSGADTQY
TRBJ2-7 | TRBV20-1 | STRDRASGSYEQY
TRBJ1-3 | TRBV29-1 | SVAPSSGNTIY
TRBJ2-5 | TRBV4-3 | ASSHRGETQY
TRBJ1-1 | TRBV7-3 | ASSSDRDTAHAEAF
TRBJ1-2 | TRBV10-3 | AISDLWDGYT
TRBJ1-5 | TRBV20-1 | SARASRDPRGPQH
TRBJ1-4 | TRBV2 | ASSRGREAHEKLF
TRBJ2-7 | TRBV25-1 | ASSKVGGEQY
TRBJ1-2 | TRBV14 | ASSQSTGYGYT
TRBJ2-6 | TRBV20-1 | SASGGPGTGISGANVLT
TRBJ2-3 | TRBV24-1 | ATSDRPADSASTDTQY
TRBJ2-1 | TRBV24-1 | ATSDLSSGLGNEQF
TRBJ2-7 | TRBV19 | ASSTGGVEQY
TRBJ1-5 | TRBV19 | ASSLWGDNVAQH
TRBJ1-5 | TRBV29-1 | SVEGTVPARDQPQH
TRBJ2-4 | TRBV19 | ASSIGRRGIQY
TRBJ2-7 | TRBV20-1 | SASRRGTSGGYEQY